This T cell receptor (beta chain) was identified during a study of naive and memory T cell subsets (dated by TCRdb to the late 2010s). About the investigation overall: An open-source, UMI-based TCR alpha and beta sequencing pipeline was applied to sorted naive and memory peripheral blood T cell subsets. IgG serology results and the functional CMV T cell responses were in complete agreement. RNA was DNase-treated and reverse transcribed with TCR constant-region primers, mostly using SuperScript III. What the authors observed across the whole study: In both CD4 and CD8 cells, the Gini index increased while Shannon and inverse Simpson diversity decreased from naive through CM, EM and EMRA. The abundance of TCRs followed a power law with an exponent that differed between naive and memory subsets yet stayed consistent across the three individuals. Clonotypes were defined as single alpha or beta chain sequences, not paired alpha/beta receptors. The repertoire findings for the naive and memory subsets could not be validated, as no ground truth was available. Once error correction was done, more than 90% of naive TCR sequences showed up just once, which made the naive abundance distributions much steeper than those of the memory subsets. A few larger clonotypes were present in naive repertoires, particularly the CD8 repertoires, and these clonotypes were possibly memory cells re-expressing CD45RA. RNA-based TCR counts may be influenced by expression changes linked to T cell activation and differentiation.

The cysteine opens and the phenylalanine closes a CDR3 of 14 amino acids. The entry retains the CDR3 DNA only, 42 bases that are in frame from base 1. From a lookup of the germline V gene, CDR1 and CDR2 are SGHDT and YYEEEE. The junction shows trimming of 4 bases on V and 0 bases on J, plus 10 bases between the germline ends. From the second PCR step onward, the TCR alpha chain libraries and the TCR beta chain libraries were amplified separately. Donor CMV status was determined by IFNgamma production from CD4+ T cells after overnight stimulation of fresh PBMCs with CMV viral lysate. CD4 T cells were positively selected using Miltenyi beads, after which CD8 T cells were positively selected from the CD4-negative fraction. After staining for CD3, CD4, CD8, CD45RA, CD27 and a live/dead dye, cells were sorted on a BD Aria II into four subsets based on CD45RA and CD27. A few healthy volunteers provided blood, and the blood of each volunteer was split into CD4 and CD8 T cells and then into four differentiation subsets. About 120 ml of peripheral blood was drawn per donor, and PBMC were isolated by Ficoll-Paque PLUS density-gradient centrifugation. Sorted cells were lysed in RLT buffer, and RNA was extracted with a Qiagen RNeasy kit and stored at -80°C.

For this clonotype: Its antigen is not yet known. The record has no base qualities; no much larger clone is one base away.

Library method: UMI-ligation and nested PCR. To cover both TRBC1 and TRBC2, the beta constant-region primer consisted of an equimolar mix of two oligonucleotides. The ligated cDNA went through four rounds of PCR with nested alpha and beta constant-region primers together with the SP2 primer. T4 RNA ligase 1 ligated a single-stranded oligonucleotide carrying the SP2 primer and a 12-nucleotide UMI to the cDNA 3' end. The ligation reaction was incubated at 16°C for about 18-25 hours. PCR2 was usually performed as a SYBR Green qPCR and halted at a preset threshold so that over-amplification would not occur. Every purification after the first one was done using Agencourt AMPure XP magnetic beads. Libraries were quantified by Qubit and checked on a TapeStation, with a main peak expected near 650 bp. Sequencing of the pooled libraries was done on an Illumina MiSeq using v2 2x251 paired-end kits, which typically yielded about 0.85-2 million reads per sample. Each sample's library went into the pool at roughly 4.4 nM, and about 5-7.5% PhiX was added to help with cluster recognition. The published analysis was carried out like this. Decombinator assigned V and J genes to Demultiplexor-processed FASTQ reads by tag matching, allowing a single base-pair mismatch. By using UMIs, Collapsinator corrected both sequencing errors and the frequency errors caused by PCR heterogeneity. TCRs were translated and CDR3s were extracted from the conserved cysteine to the FGXG phenylalanine by CDR3Translator, with non-productive sequences being flagged. Gini, Shannon entropy and inverse Simpson indices were computed after subsampling the repertoires to the same number of UMI-defined TCRs. Within the linear range, a power law was fitted to clonotype abundance distributions using maximum likelihood. Similar UMI counts, unique TCR numbers and clonal distributions were obtained with the pipeline and with MIGEC on one naive CD8 sample. In one analysis, naive TCRs also found in any memory subset of the same donor were removed from the naive repertoire. Repertoires were searched for 7,322 CMV-associated CDR3 sequences compiled from VDJdb and a published dataset. TCRdb took the public reads, trimmed them with fastp at Q25, ran MiXCR for clone calling and kept in-frame beta chains. Rows matching on CDR3 protein sequence are summarized as one entry with the most common DNA and genes. In this record, the V and J calls reflect TCRdb's handling and not the investigators' own analysis. Counted in this sample were 150,000 or so distinct CDR3 sequences; approximately 22% of them appeared once. The top ten clones comprise 0.095% to 0.12% of the sample.

Material: naive CD4+ T cells from blood. The intended sense of this specimen's cell subset or site label: naive T cells, CD45RA high CD27+. This clonotype was sampled from a human donor in good health. Recombination connected TRBV5-6 to TRBJ1-1; tentative D gene TRBD1, with 6 bases matching. The sequenced DNA: TGTGCCAGCAGCATCGGACAGTTGAACACTGAAGCTTTCTTT. The resulting protein is CASSIGQLNTEAFF.